Below, one T cell receptor (beta chain) is given with its context. Study processing details: Reference gene primer amplification gave nucleated cell count estimates. Some clones are missing from TCRdb's copy, which holds only in-frame ones; the method was immunoSEQ multiplex PCR. That table is the source of V, J and clone size, and D and trimming were worked out from the DNA. The sample carries roughly 290,000 clones, around 86% recorded once. The data were taken from a study of blood T cell repertoires in COVID-19. Study-wide background: Donors in the United States, Italy and Spain gave samples during acute or convalescent COVID-19. Sources were T cells, B-cell-depleted T cells, or PBMCs; the material itself was cDNA or gDNA.

V gave up 7 bases and J gave up 1 base, with 10 bases separating them. The germline gives CDR1 LNHNV, CDR2 YYDKDF (reference sequence). The CDR3 totals 13 residues. This clonotype was obtained from a woman aged 25 to 45 who had recovered from COVID-19. This chain links TRBV15 with TRBJ2-5; possible D gene TRBD2, 5 bases. The material sequenced was peripheral blood. CDR3 nucleotide sequence: TGTGCCACCACGGGCGGGTCCCAAGAGACCCAGTACTTC. As protein: CATTGGSQETQYF.